Sequencing of this T cell receptor (beta chain) was carried out in a study of technical replicates of blood from a few donors. V lost 9 bases and J lost 2, with 18 bases in between. Germline V gene sequence: CDR1 LNHNV, CDR2 YYDKDF (reference sequence). The CDR3 is made up of 15 amino acids. Clones were sequenced by immunoSEQ multiplex PCR, and TCRdb holds only the in-frame ones, with some missing. The table lists around 90,000 clones, 94% of them singletons. The sample consisted of T cells isolated from PBMCs. The sequence came from a human donor in good health. The chain carries TRBV15 and TRBJ2-3; possibly TRBD1 for D (6 bases). CDR3: CATGAGNYDTDTQYF. As DNA, the CDR3 is TGTGCCACGGGGGCAGGCAACTACGACACAGATACGCAGTATTTT.